This T cell receptor beta chain originates from a study of T cell responses to AZD1222 COVID-19 vaccine. Broader study findings: Without day 14 samples, only post-peak T cell repertoires were studied. A mostly white British donor set with more females was recruited, and clonal diversity was possibly underestimated.

V was cut by 6 bases and J by 6 bases, with 18 bases left in between. The CDR3 spans 15 residues. The germline CDR1 and CDR2 sequences are MNHNY and SVGAGI (reference sequence). This clone is a singleton in its sample. The antigen remains undetermined. Clones were read by immunoSEQ multiplex PCR, and TCRdb kept only the in-frame ones, dropping some. Of over 150,000 clones in the sample, 90% were seen once. The sequencing here drew on peripheral blood, taken on day 0 of AZD1222 vaccination. This receptor was identified in an adult in good health. This chain joins TRBV6-6 and TRBJ2-1, with D possibly matching TRBD1 (6 bases). Here the CDR3 reads CASRRRTVDGNEQFF. The CDR3 DNA follows: TGTGCCAGCAGGAGAAGGACAGTCGATGGCAATGAGCAGTTCTTC.